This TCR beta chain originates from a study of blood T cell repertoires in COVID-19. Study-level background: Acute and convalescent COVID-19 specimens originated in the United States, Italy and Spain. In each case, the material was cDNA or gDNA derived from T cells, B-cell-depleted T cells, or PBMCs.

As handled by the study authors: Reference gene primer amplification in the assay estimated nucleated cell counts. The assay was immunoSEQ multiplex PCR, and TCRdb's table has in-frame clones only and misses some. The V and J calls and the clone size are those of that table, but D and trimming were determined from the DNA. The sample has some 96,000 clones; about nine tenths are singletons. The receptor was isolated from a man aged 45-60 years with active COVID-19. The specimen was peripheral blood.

For the CDR3, the DNA is TGTGCCAGCAGCTTAGCCCCGACAGGTTCCTACGAGCAGTACTTC. Protein product: CASSLAPTGSYEQYF. The J gene is TRBJ2-7, the V gene TRBV11-2; TRBD1 is a possible D gene (6 bases). V was cut by 1 base and J by 1 base, with 11 bases left in between. This CDR3 is built from 15 residues. The germline V gene encodes CDR1 SGHAT and CDR2 FQNNGV.